The rows below give T cell receptor beta chains drawn from one sample of a study of a mutant IDH1 vaccine in newly diagnosed glioma. Their target antigens are unknown. Here immunoSEQ multiplex PCR was the method, and the copy in TCRdb shows in-frame clones only, minus some. This sample has around 100,000 clones, with roughly 90% found just once. This sample comprised PBMCs, obtained from a glioma patient whose treatment included an IDH1 peptide vaccine. The receptors were gathered from a woman between 45 and 65 years old with glioma. CDR3s include the opening cysteine and the closing phenylalanine or tryptophan. Fields, in order: J gene, D gene, clone size, CDR3 length, V gene, CDR3 DNA, CDR3 protein. A D gene is named only where the DNA matches it firmly. Size tells how often a clone was seen (once, few, many) or the class of an expanded clone, and some rows leave it out.

TRBJ1-1 | NA | NA | 15 | TRBV2 | TGTGCCAGCGGGGTCGGGAGGAGTATGAACACTGAAGCTTTCTTT | CASGVGRSMNTEAFF
TRBJ2-2 | TRBD1 | NA | 17 | TRBV10-3 | TGTGCCATCAGTGACCGACAGGGGGCGCGAGGCACCGGGGAGCTGTTTTTT | CAISDRQGARGTGELFF
TRBJ1-1 | TRBD1 | NA | 12 | TRBV7-6 | TGTGCCAGCAGCTTGGGACAGGAAGAAGCTTTCTTT | CASSLGQEEAFF
TRBJ2-7 | TRBD2 | NA | 14 | TRBV2 | TGTGCCAGCAAGGATAGCGGGAGCTTCTACGAGCAGTACTTC | CASKDSGSFYEQYF
TRBJ2-5 | NA | NA | 12 | TRBV2 | TGTGCCAGCACCCAGGGCCAAGGGACCCAGTACTTC | CASTQGQGTQYF
TRBJ2-7 | NA | once | 12 | TRBV6-5 | TGTGCCAGCAGTTCACTTAATGACGAGCAGTACTTC | CASSSLNDEQYF
TRBJ1-2 | NA | NA | 17 | TRBV1 | TGCACCAGCAGCCAAACCGGGACAGGGGAGCTGGGGTATGGCTACACCTTC | CTSSQTGTGELGYGYTF
TRBJ1-1 | NA | few | 13 | TRBV5-8 | TGTGCCAGCAACGCGGGGGTTCTCACTGAAGCTTTCTTT | CASNAGVLTEAFF
TRBJ2-3 | TRBD1 | NA | 15 | TRBV25-1 | TGTGCCAGCAGTGAAGGCAGGGGGCCCACAGATACGCAGTATTTT | CASSEGRGPTDTQYF
TRBJ1-6 | TRBD1 | NA | 16 | TRBV5-1 | TGCGCCAGCAGCTTGGGGGACAGGACTGGGAATTCACCCCTCCACTTT | CASSLGDRTGNSPLHF